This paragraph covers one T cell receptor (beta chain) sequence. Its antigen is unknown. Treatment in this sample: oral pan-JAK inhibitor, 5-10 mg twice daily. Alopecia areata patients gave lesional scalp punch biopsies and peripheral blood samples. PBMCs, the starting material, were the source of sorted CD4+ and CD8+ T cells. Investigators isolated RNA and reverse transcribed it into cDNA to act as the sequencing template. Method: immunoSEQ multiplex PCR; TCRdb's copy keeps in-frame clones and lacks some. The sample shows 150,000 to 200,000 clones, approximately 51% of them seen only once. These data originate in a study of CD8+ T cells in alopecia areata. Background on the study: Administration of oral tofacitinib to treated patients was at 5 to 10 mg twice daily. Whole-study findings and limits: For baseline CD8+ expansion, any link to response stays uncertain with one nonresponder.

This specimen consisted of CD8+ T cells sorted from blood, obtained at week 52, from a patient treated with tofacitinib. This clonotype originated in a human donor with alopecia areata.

In DNA form, the CDR3 reads TGTGCCAGCAGCCCCCCCCCTCCCGACAATGAGCAGTTCTTC. Translation: CASSPPPPDNEQFF. V is TRBV9 and J is TRBJ2-1; no clear D gene. The length of the CDR3 is 14 residues. Germline V lookup: CDR1 SGDLS, CDR2 YYNGEE. Trimming left V 4 bases short and J 5 bases short, with 13 bases between.